The 4 T cell receptor beta chains reported below all come from one sample, sequenced in a study of T cells after yellow fever vaccination. TCRdb reprocessed the 5' RACE reads with MiXCR, giving one entry per CDR3 protein. The data contain over 110,000 distinct CDR3 sequences, more than 6% of them singletons. The sequencing here drew on CD4+ T cells sorted from PBMCs, taken 5 days after the yellow fever booster vaccination. The receptor set was obtained from a man aged 25 to 40 who received the YFV17D yellow fever vaccine.

In this sample, this clonotype turned up many times. The rearrangement links TRBV18 to TRBJ2-7; 14 positions agree with TRBD2. The ends lost 0 bases at V and 6 bases at J; junction bases unmatched: 4. CDR3 size: 16 residues. CDR1 is KGHSH, CDR2 LQKENI, per germline. CDR3 nucleotide sequence: TGTGCCAGCTCACCACCCGGGACTAGCGGGAGAAGCGAGCAGTACTTC. Its protein is CASSPPGTSGRSEQYF. The full variable domain, completed using reference TRBV18 and TRBJ2-7, is NAGVMQNPRHLVRRRGQEARLRCSPMKGHSHVYWYRQLPEEGLKFMVYLQKENIIDESGMPKERFSAEFPKEGPSILRIQQVVRGDSAAYFCASSPPGTSGRSEQYFGPGTRLTVT.

This clonotype was detected ten times or more. V usage is TRBV20-1 and J usage is TRBJ2-5; 10 bases line up with TRBD2. Trimming cost V 5 bases and J 5 bases; bases outside gene matches: 8. Germline CDR1 reads DFQATT; CDR2 reads SNEGSKA (reference sequence). The CDR3 has 14 amino acids. CDR3 in DNA: TGCAGTGCTCCCGGGACTAGCGACGTGGAGACCCAGTACTTC. Translation: CSAPGTSDVETQYF.

The chain uses TRBV21-1 and TRBJ2-7; TRBD2, the D gene given by the table, was not confirmed from the DNA. TRBV21-1 is listed as a pseudogene. This CDR3 contains 13 residues. In DNA, the CDR3 is TGTGCCAGCAGCCTCCGGGAGGGGAACGAGCAGTACTTC. Translating it yields CASSLREGNEQYF.

This clonotype was observed a handful of times. The rearrangement joins TRBV6-5 to TRBJ2-7, with 8 bases lining up with TRBD2. The CDR3 runs 14 residues. Per germline, CDR1 MNHEY and CDR2 SVGAGI. The ends lost 6 bases at V and 6 bases at J; junction bases unmatched: 10. The CDR3 DNA follows: TGTGCCAGCAGCCGTGGGGGGGGACTAGGCGAGCAGTACTTC. It yields the protein CASSRGGGLGEQYF.